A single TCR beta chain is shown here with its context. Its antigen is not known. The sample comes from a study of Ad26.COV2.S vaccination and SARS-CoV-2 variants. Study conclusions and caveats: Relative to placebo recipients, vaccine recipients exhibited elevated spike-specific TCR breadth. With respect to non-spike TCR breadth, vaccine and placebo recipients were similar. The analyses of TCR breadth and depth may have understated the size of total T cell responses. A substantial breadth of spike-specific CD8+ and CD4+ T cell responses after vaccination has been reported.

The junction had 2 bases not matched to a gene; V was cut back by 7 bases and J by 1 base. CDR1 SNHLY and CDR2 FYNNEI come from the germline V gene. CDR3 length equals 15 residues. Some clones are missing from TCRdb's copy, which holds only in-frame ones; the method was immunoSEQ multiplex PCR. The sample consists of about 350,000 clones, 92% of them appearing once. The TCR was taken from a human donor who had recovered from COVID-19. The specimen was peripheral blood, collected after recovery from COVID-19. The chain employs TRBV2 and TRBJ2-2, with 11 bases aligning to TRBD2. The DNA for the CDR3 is TGTGCCAGCACCACTAGCGGGGGGAACACCGGGGAGCTGTTTTTT. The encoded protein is CASTTSGGNTGELFF. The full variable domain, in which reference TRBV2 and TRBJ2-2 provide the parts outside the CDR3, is EPEVTQTPSHQVTQMGQEVILRCVPISNHLYFYWYRQILGQKVEFLVSFYNNEISEKSEIFDDQFSVERPDGSNFTLKIRSTKLEDSAMYFCASTTSGGNTGELFFGEGSRLTVL.